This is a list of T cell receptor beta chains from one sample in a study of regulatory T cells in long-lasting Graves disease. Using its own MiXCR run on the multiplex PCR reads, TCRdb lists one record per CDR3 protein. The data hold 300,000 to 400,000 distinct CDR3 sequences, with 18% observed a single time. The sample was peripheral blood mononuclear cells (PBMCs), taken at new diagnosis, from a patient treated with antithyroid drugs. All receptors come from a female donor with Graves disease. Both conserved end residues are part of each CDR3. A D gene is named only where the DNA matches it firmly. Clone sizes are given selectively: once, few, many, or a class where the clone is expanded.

cdr3_nt: TGTGCCAGTAGGGGACCAGCGGGACGTGCTAGCACAGATACGCAGTATTTT
cdr3_aa: CASRGPAGRASTDTQYF
clone_size: NA
j_call: TRBJ2-3
v_call: TRBV19
d_call: TRBD2

cdr3_nt: TGTGCCAGCAGCTTGTTTGGGCCCCTAGTCACCGAGCAGTACTTC
cdr3_aa: CASSLFGPLVTEQYF
clone_size: few
j_call: TRBJ2-7
v_call: TRBV5-6
d_call: NA

cdr3_nt: TGTGCCACCAGCAGCCCCAAGGCGGAGGGGGGATATACGCAGTATTTT
cdr3_aa: CATSSPKAEGGYTQYF
clone_size: NA
j_call: TRBJ2-3
v_call: TRBV15
d_call: NA

cdr3_nt: TGTGCCAGCAGTCCTTTCCCTTCACTAGCGGGGTTGGGGGAGACCCAGTACTTC
cdr3_aa: CASSPFPSLAGLGETQYF
clone_size: many
j_call: TRBJ2-5
v_call: TRBV2
d_call: TRBD2

cdr3_nt: TGCGCCAGCAGAACCCTCGGGGTTTTCTATAATTCACCCCTCCACTTT
cdr3_aa: CASRTLGVFYNSPLHF
clone_size: NA
j_call: TRBJ1-6
v_call: TRBV5-1
d_call: NA

cdr3_nt: TGTGCCAGCATGGTTAGGGGTGCGTCTGAAAAACTGTTTTTT
cdr3_aa: CASMVRGASEKLFF
clone_size: NA
j_call: TRBJ1-4
v_call: TRBV2
d_call: NA

cdr3_nt: TGTGCCTGGAGTGTGGGACTACAGAGCGAGCAGTACTTC
cdr3_aa: CAWSVGLQSEQYF
clone_size: many
j_call: TRBJ2-7
v_call: TRBV30
d_call: TRBD2

cdr3_nt: TGTGCCAGCAGCCCAGGGGATGAGCAGTTCTTC
cdr3_aa: CASSPGDEQFF
clone_size: many
j_call: TRBJ2-1
v_call: TRBV7-9
d_call: NA

cdr3_nt: TGTGCCAGCAGCTTAGCGGGCCAGGGGCGATACGAGCAGTACTTC
cdr3_aa: CASSLAGQGRYEQYF
clone_size: many
j_call: TRBJ2-7
v_call: TRBV7-2
d_call: NA

cdr3_nt: TGTGCCAGCAGTGGGGGTCCACAGGGTCCCAATGGCTACACCTTC
cdr3_aa: CASSGGPQGPNGYTF
clone_size: many
j_call: TRBJ1-2
v_call: TRBV2
d_call: NA

cdr3_nt: TGTGCCAGCAGTTACGACGTAGTGAACACTGAAGCTTTCTTT
cdr3_aa: CASSYDVVNTEAFF
clone_size: many
j_call: TRBJ1-1
v_call: TRBV6-5
d_call: NA

cdr3_nt: TGTGCCAGTAGTATCGTGACCCTATCCTACAATGAGCAGTTCTTC
cdr3_aa: CASSIVTLSYNEQFF
clone_size: NA
j_call: TRBJ2-1
v_call: TRBV19
d_call: NA

cdr3_nt: TGTGCCACCAGCAGAGTCCTCGGGGGCTCTGGAAACACCATATATTTT
cdr3_aa: CATSRVLGGSGNTIYF
clone_size: many
j_call: TRBJ1-3
v_call: TRBV15
d_call: NA

cdr3_nt: TGTGCCAGCAGTACTCAATTTAGCGGATCCTACAATGAGCAGCTCTTC
cdr3_aa: CASSTQFSGSYNEQLF
clone_size: NA
j_call: TRBJ2-1
v_call: TRBV27
d_call: NA

cdr3_nt: TGTGCCAGCAGTTACAGGGCGGGGAACACTGAAGCTTTCTTT
cdr3_aa: CASSYRAGNTEAFF
clone_size: many
j_call: TRBJ1-1
v_call: TRBV6-5
d_call: NA

cdr3_nt: TGTGCCAGCAGCCCCTCGGCAGGGAGGTCAGATACGCAGTATTTT
cdr3_aa: CASSPSAGRSDTQYF
clone_size: few
j_call: TRBJ2-3
v_call: TRBV7-9
d_call: NA

cdr3_nt: TGTGCCAGCAGCTTAGCACAGGGGGTCACTGAAGCTTTCTTT
cdr3_aa: CASSLAQGVTEAFF
clone_size: NA
j_call: TRBJ1-1
v_call: TRBV7-2
d_call: TRBD1

cdr3_nt: TGTGCCAGCAGCGCGGGACGCCCGGAGAACACTGAAGCTTTCTTT
cdr3_aa: CASSAGRPENTEAFF
clone_size: NA
j_call: TRBJ1-1
v_call: TRBV2
d_call: NA

cdr3_nt: TGTGCCAGCAGTGAATCCGTTGCGGGACAGCCCGAATTTTATAGCAATCAGCCCCAGCATTTT
cdr3_aa: CASSESVAGQPEFYSNQPQHF
clone_size: few
j_call: TRBJ1-5
v_call: TRBV25-1
d_call: TRBD1

cdr3_nt: TGTGCCAGCAGCTCCGGACTAGCGGGCCGCTACAATGAGCAGTTCTTC
cdr3_aa: CASSSGLAGRYNEQFF
clone_size: NA
j_call: TRBJ2-1
v_call: TRBV11-2
d_call: TRBD2

cdr3_nt: TGTGCCAGCAGTGACAACGGCGGGACATACAATGAGCAGTTCTTC
cdr3_aa: CASSDNGGTYNEQFF
clone_size: NA
j_call: TRBJ2-1
v_call: TRBV25-1
d_call: NA

cdr3_nt: TGTGCCAGTAGGCCGCAGCCGGATGCTGAAGCTTTCTTT
cdr3_aa: CASRPQPDAEAFF
clone_size: few
j_call: TRBJ1-1
v_call: TRBV19
d_call: NA

cdr3_nt: TGTGCCAGCAGCTTAGCGCTAGGAGAGACCCGGTACTTC
cdr3_aa: CASSLALGETRYF
clone_size: NA
j_call: TRBJ2-3
v_call: TRBV7-9
d_call: NA

cdr3_nt: TGCGCCAGCAGCCCGACTACTAGCGCGGCCTACAATGAGCAGTTCTTC
cdr3_aa: CASSPTTSAAYNEQFF
clone_size: few
j_call: TRBJ2-1
v_call: TRBV5-1
d_call: TRBD2

cdr3_nt: TGTGCCAGCAGTGAAGCTGGGAGCAAAAACATTCAGTACTTC
cdr3_aa: CASSEAGSKNIQYF
clone_size: many
j_call: TRBJ2-4
v_call: TRBV6-1
d_call: NA

cdr3_nt: TGTGCCAGCAGTGAGGATGGGGGGGGACACCCCAAAGAGACCCAGTACTTC
cdr3_aa: CASSEDGGGHPKETQYF
clone_size: NA
j_call: TRBJ2-5
v_call: TRBV2
d_call: NA

cdr3_nt: TGCGCCAGCAGCTCGCCGGCGACAGGTAGCTACGAGCAGTACTTC
cdr3_aa: CASSSPATGSYEQYF
clone_size: many
j_call: TRBJ2-7
v_call: TRBV5-1
d_call: NA

cdr3_nt: TGTGCCAGCAGTTCTTGGGGGATTCGCGAAAAACTGTTTTTT
cdr3_aa: CASSSWGIREKLFF
clone_size: many
j_call: TRBJ1-4
v_call: TRBV12-3/TRBV12-4
d_call: NA

cdr3_nt: TGTGCCAGCAGTTTACTGGGAACCTATGGCTACACCTTC
cdr3_aa: CASSLLGTYGYTF
clone_size: NA
j_call: TRBJ1-2
v_call: TRBV28
d_call: NA

cdr3_nt: TGTGCCAGCAGTTTAGCAGGTTCCTGGTTGGTAGCGGGAGAGCGCACCGGGGAGCTGTTTTTT
cdr3_aa: CASSLAGSWLVAGERTGELFF
clone_size: many
j_call: TRBJ2-2
v_call: TRBV12-3/TRBV12-4
d_call: TRBD2

cdr3_nt: TGTGCCAGCAGGAGGGAGAGGGGGCAAGAGACCCAGTACTTC
cdr3_aa: CASRRERGQETQYF
clone_size: NA
j_call: TRBJ2-5
v_call: TRBV2
d_call: NA

cdr3_nt: TGTGCCAGCAGTTTCTTGGCGGCCCTAACCGGGGAGCTGTTTTTT
cdr3_aa: CASSFLAALTGELFF
clone_size: many
j_call: TRBJ2-2
v_call: TRBV27
d_call: NA

cdr3_nt: TGTGCCAGCGCCGGCCCCCACACTGAAGCTTTCTTT
cdr3_aa: CASAGPHTEAFF
clone_size: NA
j_call: TRBJ1-1
v_call: TRBV28
d_call: NA

cdr3_nt: TGTGCCAGCATTTCGTATTCTGAAGCTTTCTTT
cdr3_aa: CASISYSEAFF
clone_size: many
j_call: TRBJ1-1
v_call: TRBV27
d_call: NA

cdr3_nt: TGTGCCTGCAATTTACCCGGGGGCAATCAGCCCCAGCATTTT
cdr3_aa: CACNLPGGNQPQHF
clone_size: many
j_call: TRBJ1-5
v_call: TRBV2
d_call: NA

cdr3_nt: TGTGCCAGCAGTTTCTCAGGACTAGCGGGAGGGCCCGACAATGAGCAGTTCTTC
cdr3_aa: CASSFSGLAGGPDNEQFF
clone_size: many
j_call: TRBJ2-1
v_call: TRBV12-3/TRBV12-4
d_call: TRBD2

cdr3_nt: TGTGCCAGCACCGGGACTGGACCATACAATGAGCAGTTCTTC
cdr3_aa: CASTGTGPYNEQFF
clone_size: many
j_call: TRBJ2-1
v_call: TRBV2
d_call: NA

cdr3_nt: TGTGCCAGCAGCCGGACTAGCGGGAGCTACTACGAGCAGTACTTC
cdr3_aa: CASSRTSGSYYEQYF
clone_size: many
j_call: TRBJ2-7
v_call: TRBV11-2
d_call: TRBD2

cdr3_nt: TGCAGTGCTAGAGTGGGACCTAGTAGGACAGATACGCAGTATTTT
cdr3_aa: CSARVGPSRTDTQYF
clone_size: many
j_call: TRBJ2-3
v_call: TRBV20-1
d_call: NA

cdr3_nt: TGTGCCAGTAGTAAGTGGGACCAAGATCAGCCCCAGCATTTT
cdr3_aa: CASSKWDQDQPQHF
clone_size: NA
j_call: TRBJ1-5
v_call: TRBV19
d_call: NA

cdr3_nt: TGTGCCAGCAGTGCACAGGGTAGGGGGGAGACCCAGTACTTC
cdr3_aa: CASSAQGRGETQYF
clone_size: few
j_call: TRBJ2-5
v_call: TRBV2
d_call: NA

cdr3_nt: TGTGCCAGCAGCCGGGGGGGTGGGGGCAATCAGCCCCAGCATTTT
cdr3_aa: CASSRGGGGNQPQHF
clone_size: many
j_call: TRBJ1-5
v_call: TRBV12-3/TRBV12-4
d_call: NA

cdr3_nt: TGTGCCAGCAGCCCCGGACTAGCGGGACTCTACGAGCAGTACTTC
cdr3_aa: CASSPGLAGLYEQYF
clone_size: many
j_call: TRBJ2-7
v_call: TRBV5-5
d_call: TRBD2

cdr3_nt: TGCAGCGCTCTTAAGACAGGGAAGGATGGCTACACCTTC
cdr3_aa: CSALKTGKDGYTF
clone_size: many
j_call: TRBJ1-2
v_call: TRBV29-1
d_call: TRBD1

cdr3_nt: TGTGCCAGCACGGCTAGCTCCTACGAGCAGTACTTC
cdr3_aa: CASTASSYEQYF
clone_size: NA
j_call: TRBJ2-7
v_call: TRBV28
d_call: NA

cdr3_nt: TGTGCCAGCAGACCCAGCACTGAAGCTTTCTTT
cdr3_aa: CASRPSTEAFF
clone_size: NA
j_call: TRBJ1-1
v_call: TRBV11-1
d_call: NA

cdr3_nt: TGTGCCACGAGCGGTGGCGGGCGATCCCAAGAGACCCAGTACTTC
cdr3_aa: CATSGGGRSQETQYF
clone_size: NA
j_call: TRBJ2-5
v_call: TRBV19
d_call: NA

cdr3_nt: TGCAGTGCTACAGATAACAGGAAAAACATTCAGTACTTC
cdr3_aa: CSATDNRKNIQYF
clone_size: many
j_call: TRBJ2-4
v_call: TRBV20-1
d_call: NA

cdr3_nt: TGCAGTGCTAGAGAAAGGGGGGTTCATAATTCACCCCTCCACTTT
cdr3_aa: CSARERGVHNSPLHF
clone_size: many
j_call: TRBJ1-6
v_call: TRBV20-1
d_call: NA

cdr3_nt: TGTGCCACCAGCAGAGCCGGGACACCGCAGTACTTC
cdr3_aa: CATSRAGTPQYF
clone_size: many
j_call: TRBJ2-7
v_call: TRBV15
d_call: NA

cdr3_nt: TGTGCCAGCAGCTTAGGGGGACTAGCGGGGCTCCGGGTTACGCAGTATTTT
cdr3_aa: CASSLGGLAGLRVTQYF
clone_size: many
j_call: TRBJ2-3
v_call: TRBV11-2
d_call: TRBD2

cdr3_nt: TGTGCCACCAGCACGGACGTAAACACCGGGGAGCTGTTTTTT
cdr3_aa: CATSTDVNTGELFF
clone_size: many
j_call: TRBJ2-2
v_call: TRBV15
d_call: NA

cdr3_nt: TGTGCCAGCAGCCAAGATTGGGATTATGGCTACACCTTC
cdr3_aa: CASSQDWDYGYTF
clone_size: many
j_call: TRBJ1-2
v_call: TRBV3-1
d_call: NA

cdr3_nt: TGTGCCAGCAGCGTAGACCCGGGACAGGACGTTGAAAAACTGTTTTTT
cdr3_aa: CASSVDPGQDVEKLFF
clone_size: many
j_call: TRBJ1-4
v_call: TRBV9
d_call: TRBD1

cdr3_nt: TGTGCCAGCAGCCGACCCGGACTACAAGAGACCCAGTACTTC
cdr3_aa: CASSRPGLQETQYF
clone_size: NA
j_call: TRBJ2-5
v_call: TRBV27
d_call: NA